The rows below give T cell receptor beta chains drawn from one sample of a study of a mutant IDH1 vaccine in newly diagnosed glioma. Their recognized antigens are unknown. This table comes from immunoSEQ multiplex PCR, and its TCRdb copy is limited to in-frame clones, with some not included. The top ten clones hold 0.77% of a sample with approximately 100,000 clones, under 90% of them seen once. Sample: PBMCs, taken from a glioma patient whose treatment included an IDH1 peptide vaccine. Receptors originate from a woman in her forties or fifties with glioma. CDR3s include the opening cysteine and the closing phenylalanine or tryptophan. Each record gives: J gene, clone size, D gene, V gene, CDR3 protein, CDR3 DNA. A D gene is named only where the DNA matches it firmly. Where a row states a size, it is once, few, many or the class of an expanded clone; other rows omit it.

TRBJ2-7 - TRBD1 TRBV6-5 CASSSGQHNFTYEQYF TGTGCCAGCAGTTCGGGACAGCATAATTTTACCTACGAGCAGTACTTC
TRBJ1-6 few - TRBV7-9 CASGTRELITLHF TGTGCCAGCGGGACCCGGGAACTGATAACCCTCCACTTT
TRBJ1-1 - TRBD1 TRBV6-1 CASSEETGGLNAEAFF TGTGCCAGCAGTGAGGAGACAGGGGGCTTGAACGCTGAAGCTTTCTTT
TRBJ2-4 - - TRBV19 CASSIDTRLDIQYF TGTGCCAGTAGTATAGATACCAGGTTAGACATTCAGTACTTC
TRBJ1-2 - TRBD1 TRBV7-3 CASSPRQGHGYTF TGTGCCAGCAGCCCCCGACAGGGTCATGGCTACACCTTC
TRBJ1-1 - TRBD1 TRBV13 CASSLSPRIDRGTEAFF TGTGCCAGCAGCTTAAGTCCCCGTATTGACAGGGGCACTGAAGCTTTCTTT
TRBJ2-1 - TRBD2 TRBV28 CASSSSLAGGYEQFF TGTGCCAGCAGTTCCTCACTAGCGGGAGGGTATGAGCAGTTCTTC
TRBJ1-2 - TRBD1 TRBV7-2 CASSSDRANYGYTF TGTGCCAGCAGCTCGGACAGGGCTAACTATGGCTACACCTTC
TRBJ1-2 few - TRBV20-1 CSAWGYTF TGCAGTGCTTGGGGCTACACCTTC
TRBJ1-5 once - TRBV4-1 CASSQDGGLNQPQHF TGCGCCAGCAGCCAAGACGGGGGGCTCAATCAGCCCCAGCATTTT
TRBJ1-2 - - TRBV12-5 CASGFTGHYGYTF TGTGCTAGTGGTTTTACAGGGCACTATGGCTACACCTTC
TRBJ2-7 - - TRBV5-6 CASSLTSYEQYF TGTGCCAGCAGCTTGACTTCTTACGAGCAGTACTTC
TRBJ1-6 - - TRBV6-1 CASSEAFPGRNSPLHF TGTGCCAGCAGTGAAGCGTTTCCGGGACGAAATTCACCCCTCCACTTT
TRBJ1-1 few - TRBV28 CASSYRVNTEAFF TGTGCCAGCAGTTACAGGGTGAACACTGAAGCTTTCTTT
TRBJ1-4 - - TRBV7-9 CASRRATNEKLFF TGTGCCAGCAGGCGGGCAACTAATGAAAAACTGTTTTTT
TRBJ2-2 - - TRBV28 CASSLLAGELFF TGTGCCAGCAGCCTCCTTGCCGGGGAGCTGTTTTTT
TRBJ2-7 - - TRBV29-1 CSAEGGSYEQYF TGCAGCGCCGAGGGGGGCTCCTACGAGCAGTACTTC
TRBJ2-1 - TRBD2 TRBV6-5 CASSYLGGGRNEQFF TGTGCCAGCAGTTACTTGGGGGGAGGGAGGAATGAGCAGTTCTTC
TRBJ1-2 - TRBD1 TRBV28 CASSQTGGDYGYTF TGTGCCAGCAGTCAGACAGGGGGGGACTATGGCTACACCTTC
TRBJ2-3 few - TRBV12-5 CASGFLIPTDTQYF TGTGCTAGTGGTTTTCTCATCCCCACAGATACGCAGTATTTT
TRBJ2-2 few - TRBV28 CASTRGGITGELFF TGTGCCAGCACTAGGGGCGGAATCACCGGGGAGCTGTTTTTT
TRBJ1-1 once - TRBV30 CAWSDGLFNTEAFF TGTGCCTGGAGTGATGGGTTGTTTAACACTGAAGCTTTCTTT
TRBJ1-3 - - TRBV28 CASSDRGGAGNTIYF TGTGCCAGCAGTGATCGAGGGGGAGCTGGAAACACCATATATTTT
TRBJ1-6 - - TRBV21-1 CASPTRGSSYNSPLHF TGTGCCAGCCCAACCCGGGGTAGTTCCTATAATTCACCCCTCCACTTT
TRBJ2-1 - TRBD2 TRBV6-1 CASSESGGSNEQFF TGTGCCAGCAGTGAAAGTGGCGGGAGCAATGAGCAGTTCTTC
TRBJ1-5 - TRBD1 TRBV18 CASQQGQGTRGSQPQHF TGTGCCAGCCAACAGGGACAGGGTACGAGGGGAAGCCAGCCCCAGCATTTT
TRBJ2-2 few TRBD2 TRBV19 CASTTSGLAGVIPGELFF TGTGCCAGTACGACATCGGGACTAGCGGGGGTAATACCCGGGGAGCTGTTTTTT
TRBJ2-5 - TRBD2 TRBV5-6 CASSFLAGGPETQYF TGTGCCAGCAGCTTTCTGGCGGGAGGGCCGGAGACCCAGTACTTC